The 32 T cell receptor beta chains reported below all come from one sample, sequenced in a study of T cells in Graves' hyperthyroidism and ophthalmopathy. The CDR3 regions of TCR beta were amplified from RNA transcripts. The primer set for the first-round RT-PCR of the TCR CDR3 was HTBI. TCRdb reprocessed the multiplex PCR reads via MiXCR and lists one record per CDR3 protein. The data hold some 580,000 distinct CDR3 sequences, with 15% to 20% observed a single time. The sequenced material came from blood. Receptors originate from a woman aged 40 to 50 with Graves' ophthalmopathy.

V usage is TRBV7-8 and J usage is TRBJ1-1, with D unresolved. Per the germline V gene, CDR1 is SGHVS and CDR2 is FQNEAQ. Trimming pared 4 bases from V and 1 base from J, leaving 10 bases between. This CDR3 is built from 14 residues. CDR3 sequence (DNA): TGTGCCAGCAGCTCCGGCTTGCAGAACACTGAAGCTTTCTTT. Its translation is CASSSGLQNTEAFF. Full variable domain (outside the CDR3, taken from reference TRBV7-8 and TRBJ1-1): GAGVSQSPRYKVAKRGQDVALRCDPISGHVSLFWYQQALGQGPEFLTYFQNEAQLDKSGLPSDRFFAERPEGSVSTLKIQRTQQEDSAVYLCASSSGLQNTEAFFGQGTRLTVV.

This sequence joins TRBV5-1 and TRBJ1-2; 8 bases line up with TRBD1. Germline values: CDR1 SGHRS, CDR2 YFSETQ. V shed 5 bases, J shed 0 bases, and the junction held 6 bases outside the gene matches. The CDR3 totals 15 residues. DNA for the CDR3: TGCGCCAGCAGACCCGGGACAGGTCCTAACTATGGCTACACCTTC. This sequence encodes CASRPGTGPNYGYTF. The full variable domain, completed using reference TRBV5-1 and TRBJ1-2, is KAGVTQTPRYLIKTRGQQVTLSCSPISGHRSVSWYQQTPGQGLQFLFEYFSETQRNKGNFPGRFSGRQFSNSRSEMNVSTLELGDSALYLCASRPGTGPNYGYTFGSGTRLTVV.

CDR3 amino acids: CASSPPQGGDTQYF. The CDR3 DNA reads TGCGCCAGCAGCCCCCCCCAGGGAGGAGATACGCAGTATTTT. The chain uses TRBV4-1 and TRBJ2-3, with D possibly being TRBD2 (6 bases). The V gene lost 4 bases and the J gene lost 5 bases, with 13 bases spanning the gap. The CDR3 runs 14 residues. Germline values: CDR1 MGHRA, CDR2 YSYEKL.

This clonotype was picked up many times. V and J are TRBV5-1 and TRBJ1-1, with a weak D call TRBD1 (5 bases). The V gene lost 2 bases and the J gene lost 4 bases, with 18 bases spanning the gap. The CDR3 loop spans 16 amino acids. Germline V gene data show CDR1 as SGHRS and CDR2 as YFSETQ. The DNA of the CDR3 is TGCGCCAGCAGCTTACTCGGGGCCCCCCAGGGCACTGAAGCTTTCTTT. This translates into CASSLLGAPQGTEAFF. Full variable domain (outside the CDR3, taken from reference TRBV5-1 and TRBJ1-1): KAGVTQTPRYLIKTRGQQVTLSCSPISGHRSVSWYQQTPGQGLQFLFEYFSETQRNKGNFPGRFSGRQFSNSRSEMNVSTLELGDSALYLCASSLLGAPQGTEAFFGQGTRLTVV.

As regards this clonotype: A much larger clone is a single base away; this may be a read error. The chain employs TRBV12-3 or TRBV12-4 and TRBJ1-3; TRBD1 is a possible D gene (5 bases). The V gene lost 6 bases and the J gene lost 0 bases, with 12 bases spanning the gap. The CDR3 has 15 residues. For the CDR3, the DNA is TGTGCCAGCAGCGAGACAGACTACTCTGGAAACACCATATATTTT. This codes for CASSETDYSGNTIYF.

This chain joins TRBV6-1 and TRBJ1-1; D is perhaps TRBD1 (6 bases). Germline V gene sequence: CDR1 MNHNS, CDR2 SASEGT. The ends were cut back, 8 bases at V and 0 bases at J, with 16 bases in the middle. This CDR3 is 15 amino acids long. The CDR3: CASGKTRGLNTEAFF. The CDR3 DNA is TGTGCCAGCGGGAAAACCAGGGGCTTGAACACTGAAGCTTTCTTT.

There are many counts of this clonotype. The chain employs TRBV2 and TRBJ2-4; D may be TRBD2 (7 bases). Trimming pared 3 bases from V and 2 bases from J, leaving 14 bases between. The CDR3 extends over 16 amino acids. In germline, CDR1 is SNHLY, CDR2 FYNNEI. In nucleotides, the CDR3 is TGTGCCAGCAGTGATCGGGGGGCGAGGTCCAAAAACATTCAGTACTTC. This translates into CASSDRGARSKNIQYF.

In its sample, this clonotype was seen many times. The CDR3 region has the DNA TGCGCCAGCAGGGAGACAGTCAACTATGGCTACACCTTC. Amino acid sequence: CASRETVNYGYTF. This sequence joins TRBV5-1 and TRBJ1-2; D might be TRBD1 (5 bases). Per the germline V gene, CDR1 is SGHRS and CDR2 is YFSETQ. Deletions cut 5 bases from V and 2 bases from J, with 10 bases between. The CDR3 sequence is 13 residues long.

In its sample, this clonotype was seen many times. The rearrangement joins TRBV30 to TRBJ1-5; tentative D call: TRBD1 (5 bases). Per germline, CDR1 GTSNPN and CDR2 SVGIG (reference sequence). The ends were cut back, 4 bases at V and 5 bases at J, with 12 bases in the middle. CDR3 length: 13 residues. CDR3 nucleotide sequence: TGTGCCTGGACCGGACATCCAGATCAGCCCCAGCATTTT. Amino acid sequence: CAWTGHPDQPQHF.

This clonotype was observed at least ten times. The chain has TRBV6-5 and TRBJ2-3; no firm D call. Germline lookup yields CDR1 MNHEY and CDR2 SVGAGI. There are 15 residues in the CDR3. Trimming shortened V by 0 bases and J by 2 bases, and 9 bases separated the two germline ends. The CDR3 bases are TGTGCCAGCAGTTACTCGAGACGGTTCACAGATACGCAGTATTTT. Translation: CASSYSRRFTDTQYF.

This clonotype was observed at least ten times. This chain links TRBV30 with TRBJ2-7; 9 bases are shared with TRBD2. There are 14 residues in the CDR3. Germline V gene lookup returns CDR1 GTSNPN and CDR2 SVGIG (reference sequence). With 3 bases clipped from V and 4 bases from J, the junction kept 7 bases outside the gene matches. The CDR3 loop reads CAWRDGGRVYEQYF. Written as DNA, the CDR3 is TGTGCCTGGAGAGATGGCGGGAGGGTTTACGAGCAGTACTTC.

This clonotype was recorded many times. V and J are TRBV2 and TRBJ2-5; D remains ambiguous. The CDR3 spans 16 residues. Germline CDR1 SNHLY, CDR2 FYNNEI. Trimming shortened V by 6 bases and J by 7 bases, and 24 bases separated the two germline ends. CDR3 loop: CASSFGRHSNIGTQYF. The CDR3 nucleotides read TGTGCCAGCAGCTTCGGTCGACACTCGAATATCGGGACCCAGTACTTC.

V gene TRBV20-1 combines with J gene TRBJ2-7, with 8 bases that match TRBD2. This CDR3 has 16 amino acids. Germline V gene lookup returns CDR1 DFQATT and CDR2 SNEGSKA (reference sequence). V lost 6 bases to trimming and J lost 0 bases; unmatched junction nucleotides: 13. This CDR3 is CSARGGRGMSSYEQYF. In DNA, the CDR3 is TGCAGTGCACGGGGGGGGCGGGGGATGAGCTCCTACGAGCAGTACTTC.

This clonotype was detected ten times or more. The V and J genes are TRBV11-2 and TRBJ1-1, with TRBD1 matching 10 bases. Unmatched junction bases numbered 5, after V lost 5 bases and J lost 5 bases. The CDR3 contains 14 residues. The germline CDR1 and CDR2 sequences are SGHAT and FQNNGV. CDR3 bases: TGTGCCAGCAGCACAGGACAGGGGGATACTGAAGCTTTCTTT. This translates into CASSTGQGDTEAFF.

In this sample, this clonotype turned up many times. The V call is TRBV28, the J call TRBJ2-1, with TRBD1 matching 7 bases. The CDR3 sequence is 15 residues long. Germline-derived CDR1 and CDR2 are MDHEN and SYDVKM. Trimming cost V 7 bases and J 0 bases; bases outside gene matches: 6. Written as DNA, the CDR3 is TGTGCCAGCACCTCGGGACAGATCTCCTACAATGAGCAGTTCTTC. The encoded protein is CASTSGQISYNEQFF.

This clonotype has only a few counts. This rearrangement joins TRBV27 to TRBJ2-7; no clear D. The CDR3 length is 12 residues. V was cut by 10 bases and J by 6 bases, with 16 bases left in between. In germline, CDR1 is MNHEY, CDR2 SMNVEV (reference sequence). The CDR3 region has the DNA TGTGCCACCGGAGTCACCCCCGGCGAGCAGTACTTC. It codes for CATGVTPGEQYF.

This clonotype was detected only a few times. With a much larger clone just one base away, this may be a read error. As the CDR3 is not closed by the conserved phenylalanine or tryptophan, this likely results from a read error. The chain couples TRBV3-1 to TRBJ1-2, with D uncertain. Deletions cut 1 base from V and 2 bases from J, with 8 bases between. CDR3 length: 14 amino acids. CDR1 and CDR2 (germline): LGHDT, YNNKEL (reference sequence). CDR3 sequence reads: CASSQGTANYGYTL. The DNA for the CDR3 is TGTGCCAGCAGCCAAGGGACCGCCAACTATGGCTACACCCTC.

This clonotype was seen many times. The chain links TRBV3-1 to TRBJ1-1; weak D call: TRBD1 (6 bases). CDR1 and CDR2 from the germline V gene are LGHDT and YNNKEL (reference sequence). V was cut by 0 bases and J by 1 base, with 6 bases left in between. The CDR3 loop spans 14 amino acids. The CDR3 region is CASSQEGGNTEAFF. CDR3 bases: TGTGCCAGCAGCCAAGAAGGGGGGAACACTGAAGCTTTCTTT. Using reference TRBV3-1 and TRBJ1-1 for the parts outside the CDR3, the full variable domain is DTAVSQTPKYLVTQMGNDKSIKCEQNLGHDTMYWYKQDSKKFLKIMFSYNNKELIINETVPNRFSPKSPDKAHLNLHINSLELGDSAVYFCASSQEGGNTEAFFGQGTRLTVV.

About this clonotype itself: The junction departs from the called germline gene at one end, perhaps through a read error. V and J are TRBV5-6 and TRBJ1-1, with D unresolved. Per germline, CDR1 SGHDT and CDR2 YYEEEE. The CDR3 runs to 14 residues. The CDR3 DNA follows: TGTGCCAGCAGCTTGCGAGGACCGAACACTGGAGCTTTCTTT. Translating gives CASSLRGPNTGAFF.

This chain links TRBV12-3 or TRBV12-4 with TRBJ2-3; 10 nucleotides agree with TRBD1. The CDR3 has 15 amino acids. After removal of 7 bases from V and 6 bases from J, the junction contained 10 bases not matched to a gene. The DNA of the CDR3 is TGTGCCAGCACCGGGGACGACAGGGGGCTGGATACGCAGTATTTT. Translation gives CASTGDDRGLDTQYF.

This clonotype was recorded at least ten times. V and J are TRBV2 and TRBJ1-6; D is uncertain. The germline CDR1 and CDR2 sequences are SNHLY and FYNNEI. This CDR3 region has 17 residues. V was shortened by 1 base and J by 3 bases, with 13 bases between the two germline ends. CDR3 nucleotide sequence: TGTGCCAGCAGTGAAGTCGGGTCGAGTCTCTATAATTCACCCCTCCACTTT. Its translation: CASSEVGSSLYNSPLHF.

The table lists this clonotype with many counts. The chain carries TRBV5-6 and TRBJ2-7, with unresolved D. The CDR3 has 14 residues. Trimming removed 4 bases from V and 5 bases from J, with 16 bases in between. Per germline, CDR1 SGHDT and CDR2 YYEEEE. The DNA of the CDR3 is TGTGCCAGCAGCAGACGGACGATCCTCCACGAGCAGTACTTC. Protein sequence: CASSRRTILHEQYF.

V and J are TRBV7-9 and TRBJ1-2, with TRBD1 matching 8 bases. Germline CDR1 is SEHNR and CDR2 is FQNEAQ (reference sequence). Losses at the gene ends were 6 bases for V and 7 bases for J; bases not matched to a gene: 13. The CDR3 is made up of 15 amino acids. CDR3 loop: CASSHSGQGFIGYTF. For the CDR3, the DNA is TGTGCCAGCAGTCATAGCGGACAGGGATTCATTGGCTACACCTTC. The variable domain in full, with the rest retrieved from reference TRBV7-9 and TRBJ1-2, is DTGVSQNPRHKITKRGQNVTFRCDPISEHNRLYWYRQTLGQGPEFLTYFQNEAQLEKSRLLSDRFSAERPKGSFSTLEIQRTEQGDSAMYLCASSHSGQGFIGYTFGSGTRLTVV.

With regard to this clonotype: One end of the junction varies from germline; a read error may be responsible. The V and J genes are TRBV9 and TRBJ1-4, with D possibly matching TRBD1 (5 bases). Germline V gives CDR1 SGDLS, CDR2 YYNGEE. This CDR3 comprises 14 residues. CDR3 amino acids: CASSAGTANGKLFF. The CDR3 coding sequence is TGTGCCAGCAGCGCCGGGACGGCAAATGGAAAACTGTTTTTT.

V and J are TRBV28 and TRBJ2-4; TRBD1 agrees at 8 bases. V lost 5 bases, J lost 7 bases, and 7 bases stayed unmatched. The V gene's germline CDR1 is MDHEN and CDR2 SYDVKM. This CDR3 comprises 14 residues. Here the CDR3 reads CASSPGGRGNIQYF. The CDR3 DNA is TGTGCCAGCAGTCCAGGGGGCCGAGGGAACATTCAGTACTTC.

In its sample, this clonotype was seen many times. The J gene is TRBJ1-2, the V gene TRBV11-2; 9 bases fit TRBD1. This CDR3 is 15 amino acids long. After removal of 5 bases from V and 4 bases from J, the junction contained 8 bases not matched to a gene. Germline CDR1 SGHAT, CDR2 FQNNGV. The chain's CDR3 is CASSLLKTGGYGYTF. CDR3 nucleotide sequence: TGTGCCAGCAGCCTCCTAAAGACAGGGGGCTATGGCTACACCTTC.

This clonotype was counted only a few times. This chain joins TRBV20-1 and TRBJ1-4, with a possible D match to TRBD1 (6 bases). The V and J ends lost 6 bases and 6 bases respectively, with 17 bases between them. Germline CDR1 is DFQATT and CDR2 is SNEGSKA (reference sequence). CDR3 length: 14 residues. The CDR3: CSATRGAPHEKLFF. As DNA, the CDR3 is TGCAGTGCAACCAGGGGCGCCCCGCATGAAAAACTGTTTTTT.

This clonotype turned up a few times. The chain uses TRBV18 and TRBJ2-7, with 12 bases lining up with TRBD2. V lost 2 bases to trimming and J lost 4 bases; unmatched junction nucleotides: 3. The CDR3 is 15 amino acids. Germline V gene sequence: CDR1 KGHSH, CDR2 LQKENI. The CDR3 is CASSPTTSGGYEQYF. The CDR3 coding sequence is TGTGCCAGCTCACCAACCACTAGCGGGGGGTACGAGCAGTACTTC.

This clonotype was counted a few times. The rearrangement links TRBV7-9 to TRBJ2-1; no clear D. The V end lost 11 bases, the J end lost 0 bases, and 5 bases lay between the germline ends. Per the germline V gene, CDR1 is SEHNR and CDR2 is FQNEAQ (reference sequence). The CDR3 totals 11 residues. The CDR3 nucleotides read TGTGCCCCCAGCTCCTACAATGAGCAGTTCTTC. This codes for CAPSSYNEQFF. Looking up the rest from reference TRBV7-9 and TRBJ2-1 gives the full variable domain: DTGVSQNPRHKITKRGQNVTFRCDPISEHNRLYWYRQTLGQGPEFLTYFQNEAQLEKSRLLSDRFSAERPKGSFSTLEIQRTEQGDSAMYLCAPSSYNEQFFGPGTRLTVL.

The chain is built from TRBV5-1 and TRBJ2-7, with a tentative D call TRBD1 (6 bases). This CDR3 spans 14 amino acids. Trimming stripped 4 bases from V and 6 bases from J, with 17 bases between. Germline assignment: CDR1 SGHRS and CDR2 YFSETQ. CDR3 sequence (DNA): TGCGCCAGCAGCCACCACTTGACAGGTCCCGAGCAGTACTTC. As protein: CASSHHLTGPEQYF.

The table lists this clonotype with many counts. DNA for the CDR3: TGTGCCAGCAGCTTAGATCGAGGAGAGCAGTACTTC. Translated: CASSLDRGEQYF. The chain employs TRBV11-3 and TRBJ2-7; D remains ambiguous. In germline, CDR1 is SGHNT, CDR2 YENEEA. V was shortened by 0 bases and J by 7 bases, with 7 bases between the two germline ends. The CDR3 spans 12 residues.

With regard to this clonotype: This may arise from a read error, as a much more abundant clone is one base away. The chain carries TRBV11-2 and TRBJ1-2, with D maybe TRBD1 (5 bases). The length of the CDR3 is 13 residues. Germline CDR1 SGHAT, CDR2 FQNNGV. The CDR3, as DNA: TGTGCCATCAGCCAGGGACGGTACTATGGCTACACCTTC. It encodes CAISQGRYYGYTF.